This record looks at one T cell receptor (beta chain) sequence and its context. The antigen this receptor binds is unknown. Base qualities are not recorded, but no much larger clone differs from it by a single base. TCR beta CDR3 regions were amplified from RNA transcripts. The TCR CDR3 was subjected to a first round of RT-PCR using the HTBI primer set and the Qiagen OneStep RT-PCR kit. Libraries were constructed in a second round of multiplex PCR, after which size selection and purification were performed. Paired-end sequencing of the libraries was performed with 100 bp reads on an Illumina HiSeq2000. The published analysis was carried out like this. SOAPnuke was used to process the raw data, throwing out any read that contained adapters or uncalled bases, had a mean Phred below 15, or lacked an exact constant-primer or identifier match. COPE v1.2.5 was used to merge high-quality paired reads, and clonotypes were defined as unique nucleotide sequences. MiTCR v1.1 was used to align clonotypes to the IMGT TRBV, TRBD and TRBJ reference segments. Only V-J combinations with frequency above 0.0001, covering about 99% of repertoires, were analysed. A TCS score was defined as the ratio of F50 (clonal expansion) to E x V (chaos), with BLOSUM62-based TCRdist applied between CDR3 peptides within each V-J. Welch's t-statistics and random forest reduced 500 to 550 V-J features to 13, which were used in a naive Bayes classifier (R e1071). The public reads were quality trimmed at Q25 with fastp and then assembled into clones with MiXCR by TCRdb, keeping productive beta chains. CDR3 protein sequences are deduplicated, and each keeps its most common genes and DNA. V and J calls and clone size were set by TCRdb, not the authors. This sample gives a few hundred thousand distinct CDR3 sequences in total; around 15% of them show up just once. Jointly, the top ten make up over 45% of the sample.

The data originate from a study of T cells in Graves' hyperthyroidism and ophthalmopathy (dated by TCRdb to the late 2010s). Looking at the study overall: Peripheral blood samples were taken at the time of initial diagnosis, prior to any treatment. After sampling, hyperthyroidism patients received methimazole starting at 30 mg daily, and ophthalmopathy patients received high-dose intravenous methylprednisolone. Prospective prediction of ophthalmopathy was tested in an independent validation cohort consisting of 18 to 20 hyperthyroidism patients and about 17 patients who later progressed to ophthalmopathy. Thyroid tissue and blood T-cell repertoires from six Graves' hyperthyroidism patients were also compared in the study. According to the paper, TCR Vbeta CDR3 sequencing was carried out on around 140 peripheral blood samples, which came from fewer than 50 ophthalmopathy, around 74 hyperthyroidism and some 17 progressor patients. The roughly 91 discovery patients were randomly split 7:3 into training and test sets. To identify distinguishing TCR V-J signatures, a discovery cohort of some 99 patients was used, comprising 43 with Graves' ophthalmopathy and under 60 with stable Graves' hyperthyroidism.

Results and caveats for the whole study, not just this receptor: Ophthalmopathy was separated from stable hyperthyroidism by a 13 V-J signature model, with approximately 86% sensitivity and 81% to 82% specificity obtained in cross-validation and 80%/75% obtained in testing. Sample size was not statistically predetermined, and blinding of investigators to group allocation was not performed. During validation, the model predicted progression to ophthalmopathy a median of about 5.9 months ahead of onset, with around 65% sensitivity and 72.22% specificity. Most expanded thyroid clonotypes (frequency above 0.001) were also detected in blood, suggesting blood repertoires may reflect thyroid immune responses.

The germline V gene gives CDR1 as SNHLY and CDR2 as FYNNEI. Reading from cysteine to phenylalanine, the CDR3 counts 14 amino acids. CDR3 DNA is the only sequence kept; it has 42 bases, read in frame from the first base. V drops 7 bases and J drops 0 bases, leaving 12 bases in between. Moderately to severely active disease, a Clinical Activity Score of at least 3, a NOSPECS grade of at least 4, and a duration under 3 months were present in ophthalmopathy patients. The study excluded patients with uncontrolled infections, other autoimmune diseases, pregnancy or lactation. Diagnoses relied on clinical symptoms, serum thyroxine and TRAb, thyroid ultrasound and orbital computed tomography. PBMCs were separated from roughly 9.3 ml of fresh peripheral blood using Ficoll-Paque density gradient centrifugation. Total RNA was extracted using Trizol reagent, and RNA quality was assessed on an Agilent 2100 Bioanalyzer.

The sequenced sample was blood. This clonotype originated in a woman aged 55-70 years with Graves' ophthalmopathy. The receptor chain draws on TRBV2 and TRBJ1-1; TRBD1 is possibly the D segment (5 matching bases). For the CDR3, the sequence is CASTLTGLNTEAFF. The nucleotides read TGTGCCAGCACCTTAACAGGTTTGAACACTGAAGCTTTCTTT.